This entry is about one T cell receptor (beta chain). Its antigen is still unknown. A multiplex PCR was run with 60 Vbeta primers and 13 Jbeta primers. Sequencing used immunoSEQ multiplex PCR; TCRdb keeps in-frame clones, though not all of them. In the table there are about 160,000 clones, about 84% of which are singletons. The CDR3 consists of 12 residues. Germline CDR1 is SNHLY and CDR2 is FYNNEI. The germline V and J ends were trimmed by 6 bases and 9 bases, with 12 bases remaining between them. The entry originates in a study of cytomegalovirus exposure and HLA in healthy donors. General observations from the study: It was 150 to 200 TCR beta chains that were listed as cytomegalovirus-associated. Later analysis demonstrated an association between a missense DCLRE1C variant and TCR beta V- and J-gene trimming. Fewer N-insertions (relative to the roughly 720-donor mean) were reportedly seen in an Asian-associated ancestry cluster in a later analysis.

The sequence derives from a man aged 50-59 years in good health and CMV-seropositive. The rearrangement uses TRBV2 and TRBJ2-1; maybe TRBD2 (5 bases). What was sequenced was PBMCs. CDR3 sequence reads: CASRKEGSEQFF. DNA for the CDR3: TGTGCCAGCAGGAAGGAAGGGAGTGAGCAGTTCTTC. The full variable domain, its missing parts supplied by reference TRBV2 and TRBJ2-1, is EPEVTQTPSHQVTQMGQEVILRCVPISNHLYFYWYRQILGQKVEFLVSFYNNEISEKSEIFDDQFSVERPDGSNFTLKIRSTKLEDSAMYFCASRKEGSEQFFGPGTRLTVL.